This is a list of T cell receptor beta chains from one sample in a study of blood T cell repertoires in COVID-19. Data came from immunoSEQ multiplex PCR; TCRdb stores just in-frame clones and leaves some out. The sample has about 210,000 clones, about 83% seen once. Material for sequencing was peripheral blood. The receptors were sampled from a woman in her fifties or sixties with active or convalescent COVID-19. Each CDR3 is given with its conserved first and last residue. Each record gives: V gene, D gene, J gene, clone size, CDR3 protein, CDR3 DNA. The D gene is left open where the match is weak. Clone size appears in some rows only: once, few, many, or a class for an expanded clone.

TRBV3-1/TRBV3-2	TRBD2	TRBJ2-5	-	CASGAGVGLETQYF	TGTGCCAGCGGGGCGGGAGTTGGGCTTGAGACCCAGTACTTC
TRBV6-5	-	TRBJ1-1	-	CATIRSAEAFF	TGTGCCACCATCCGGAGCGCCGAAGCTTTCTTT
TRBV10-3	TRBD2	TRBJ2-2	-	CAISNSGRGDTGELFF	TGTGCCATCAGTAACAGCGGGAGGGGCGACACCGGGGAGCTGTTTTTT
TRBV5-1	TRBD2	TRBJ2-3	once	CASSPGLMTDTQYF	TGCGCCAGCAGCCCGGGACTAATGACAGATACGCAGTATTTT
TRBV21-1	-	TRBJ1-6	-	CARLWTTKSYNSPLHF	TGTGCCAGGTTATGGACTACAAAGTCCTATAATTCACCCCTCCACTTT
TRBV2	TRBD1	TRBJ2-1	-	CAGDRGPNEQFF	TGTGCCGGGGACAGGGGGCCCAATGAGCAGTTCTTC
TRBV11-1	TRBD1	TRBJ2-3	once	CASSLDRGWWTDTQYF	TGTGCCAGCAGCTTGGACAGGGGGTGGTGGACAGATACGCAGTATTTT
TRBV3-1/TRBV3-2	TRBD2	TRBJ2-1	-	CASSPHGGGNEQFF	TGTGCCAGCAGCCCCCATGGGGGGGGCAATGAGCAGTTCTTC
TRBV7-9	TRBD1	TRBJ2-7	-	CASSHRDRVMYEQYF	TGTGCCAGCAGCCACCGGGACAGGGTAATGTACGAGCAGTACTTC
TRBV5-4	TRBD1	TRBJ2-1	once	CASSSNRDRVNEQFF	TGTGCCAGCAGCAGCAACCGGGACAGGGTCAATGAGCAGTTCTTC
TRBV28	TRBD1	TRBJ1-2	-	CASTTTGGLTGGYTF	TGTGCCAGCACCACGACAGGGGGTTTGACGGGGGGCTACACCTTC
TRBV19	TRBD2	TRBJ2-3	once	CASSISRMTSGITDTQYF	TGTGCCAGTAGTATAAGCCGGATGACTAGCGGGATAACAGATACGCAGTATTTT
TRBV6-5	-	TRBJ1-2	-	CASSSSRHYGYTF	TGTGCCAGCAGCTCAAGCCGCCACTATGGCTACACCTTC
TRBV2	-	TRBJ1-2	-	CASSEDSVGAGLYGYTF	TGTGCCAGCAGTGAAGACTCCGTGGGGGCAGGCCTCTATGGCTACACCTTC
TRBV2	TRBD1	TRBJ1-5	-	CASTNRGNQPQHF	TGTGCCAGCACCAACAGGGGTAATCAGCCCCAGCATTTT
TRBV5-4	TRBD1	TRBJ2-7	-	CASSLGQGAYEQYF	TGTGCCAGCAGCTTGGGACAGGGGGCCTACGAGCAGTACTTC
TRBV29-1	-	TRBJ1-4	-	CSVENQGYSNEKLFF	TGCAGCGTTGAAAACCAGGGGTATTCTAATGAAAAACTGTTTTTT
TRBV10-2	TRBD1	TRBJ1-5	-	CASSLTGDGNQPQHF	TGCGCCAGCAGTTTAACAGGGGACGGGAATCAGCCCCAGCATTTT
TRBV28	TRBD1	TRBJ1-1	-	CASSSTGAADSGTEAFF	TGTGCCAGCAGTTCAACAGGGGCCGCAGACTCAGGGACTGAAGCTTTCTTT
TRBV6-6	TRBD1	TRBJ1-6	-	CASSYDRGDSPLHF	TGTGCCAGCAGTTACGACAGGGGGGATTCACCCCTCCACTTT
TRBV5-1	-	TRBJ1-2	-	CASSLGSGDGYTF	TGCGCCAGCAGCTTGGGGTCAGGGGACGGCTACACCTTC
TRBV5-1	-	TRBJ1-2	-	CASSLDGGNYGYTF	TGCGCCAGCAGCTTGGATGGAGGGAACTATGGCTACACCTTC
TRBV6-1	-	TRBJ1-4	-	CASSEDGTLNEKLFF	TGTGCCAGCAGTGAAGACGGGACACTTAATGAAAAACTGTTTTTT
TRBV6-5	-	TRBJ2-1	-	CASRFAENNEQFF	TGTGCCAGCAGATTTGCAGAAAACAATGAGCAGTTCTTC
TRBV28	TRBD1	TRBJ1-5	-	CASTHQGVSGNQPQHF	TGTGCCAGCACCCACCAGGGGGTGTCAGGCAATCAGCCCCAGCATTTT
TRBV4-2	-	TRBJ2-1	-	CASRAGASYNEQFF	TGTGCCAGTCGCGCGGGGGCCTCCTACAATGAGCAGTTCTTC
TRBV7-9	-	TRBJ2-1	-	CASSLGVVGGGNEQFF	TGTGCCAGCAGCTTAGGGGTTGTGGGAGGGGGCAATGAGCAGTTCTTC
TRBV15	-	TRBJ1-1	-	CATQATGSTEAFF	TGTGCCACCCAAGCAACAGGTTCCACTGAAGCTTTCTTT
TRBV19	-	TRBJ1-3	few	CASSNNQRANSGNTIYF	TGTGCCAGTAGTAATAACCAGCGGGCCAACTCTGGAAACACCATATATTTT
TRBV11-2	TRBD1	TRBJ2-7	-	CASSPGTDPYEQYF	TGTGCCAGCAGCCCCGGGACAGACCCCTACGAGCAGTACTTC
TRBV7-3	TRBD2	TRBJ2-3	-	CASGVRAGGPGDTQYF	TGTGCCAGCGGGGTGAGAGCGGGAGGGCCAGGAGATACGCAGTATTTT
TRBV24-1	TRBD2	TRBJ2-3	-	CATSDPRDYTDTQYF	TGTGCCACCAGTGACCCCCGGGACTACACAGATACGCAGTATTTT
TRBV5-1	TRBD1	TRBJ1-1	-	CASSLTAGTANTEAFF	TGCGCCAGCAGCTTGACGGCCGGGACAGCGAACACTGAAGCTTTCTTT
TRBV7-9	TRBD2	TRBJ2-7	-	CASSLVGGYEQYF	TGTGCCAGCAGCTTAGTCGGGGGGTACGAGCAGTACTTC
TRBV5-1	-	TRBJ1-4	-	CASSPGLFNEKLFF	TGCGCCAGCAGCCCGGGACTTTTTAATGAAAAACTGTTTTTT
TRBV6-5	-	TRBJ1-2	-	CASLGGGSGGYTF	TGTGCCAGCCTGGGTGGAGGGTCGGGTGGCTACACCTTC
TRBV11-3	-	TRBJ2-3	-	CASSLHSGTDTQYF	TGTGCCAGCAGCTTACATAGCGGCACAGATACGCAGTATTTT
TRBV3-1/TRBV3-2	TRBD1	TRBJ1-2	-	CASSQTGAPYGYTF	TGTGCCAGCAGCCAGACAGGGGCTCCTTATGGCTACACCTTC
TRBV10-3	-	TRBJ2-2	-	CAISGQGNTGELFF	TGTGCCATCAGTGGGCAGGGTAACACCGGGGAGCTGTTTTTT
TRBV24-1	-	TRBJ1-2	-	CATSARVNYGYTF	TGTGCCACCAGTGCCAGGGTTAACTATGGCTACACCTTC
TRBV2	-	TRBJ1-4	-	CASGSQGFGEKLFF	TGTGCCAGCGGTTCACAGGGATTTGGGGAAAAACTGTTTTTT